These 12 T cell receptor beta chains share one sample of origin, sequenced in a study of read filtering for tumor transcriptome and immune sequencing. From about 400 ng of RNA, a library with molecular barcoded alpha/delta and beta/gamma adaptors was made. MiXCR, applied by TCRdb to the reads, yields one record per CDR3 protein. The sample includes 50,000 or so distinct CDR3 sequences, roughly 19% of them seen just once. Sequenced material: a population of CD138-negative cells sorted from bone marrow. The receptors here all came from a donor aged 40 or over with multiple myeloma.

This clonotype came up many times. The V gene is TRBV10-3, the J gene TRBJ2-1, with D perhaps matching TRBD2 (7 bases). V lost 9 bases, J lost 7 bases, and 16 bases lay in between. The CDR3 is made up of 13 amino acids. CDR1 ENHRY and CDR2 SYGVKD come from the germline V gene. CDR3: CAIRGGEDNEQFF. The CDR3 bases are TGTGCCATAAGGGGGGGTGAAGATAATGAGCAGTTCTTC.

Remarks on this clonotype: A read error may explain this, as a much larger clone is one base away. The chain links TRBV12-3 or TRBV12-4 to TRBJ2-5; D ambiguous. The CDR3 sequence is 13 residues long. V gave up 5 bases and J gave up 1 base, with 8 bases separating them. This chain's CDR3 is CASSDTPQETQYF. The CDR3 bases are TGTGCCAGCAGTGATACACCCCAAGAGACCCAGTACTTC.

A remark on this clonotype: This likely came from a read error, as a far larger clone is one base away. The gene calls are TRBV6-8 and TRBJ2-1; 7 positions agree with TRBD2. After removal of 0 bases from V and 6 bases from J, the junction contained 8 bases not matched to a gene. CDR1 and CDR2 from the germline V gene are MNHGY and SAAAGT. The CDR3 totals 16 residues. The CDR3 protein is CASSYSGLAEVNEQFF. DNA for the CDR3: TGTGCCAGCAGTTACTCTGGGCTAGCGGAAGTCAATGAGCAGTTCTTC.

This clonotype occurred many times. The rearrangement links TRBV12-3 or TRBV12-4 to TRBJ2-4; TRBD1 might be the D (5 bases). The ends were cut back, 7 bases at V and 0 bases at J, with 16 bases in the middle. The CDR3 is 16 amino acids. The DNA of the CDR3 is TGTGCCAGCACGGCAGGGCGGTTGCTAGCCAAAAACATTCAGTACTTC. This codes for CASTAGRLLAKNIQYF.

As concerns this clonotype: A much larger clonotype is one base distant, so this may be a read error. This CDR3 is CASSLPSLNGQFF. The DNA for the CDR3 is TGCGCCAGCAGCTTGCCCTCTCTCAATGGGCAGTTCTTC. V gene TRBV5-1 combines with J gene TRBJ2-1, with D unresolved. The germline gives CDR1 SGHRS, CDR2 YFSETQ. The CDR3 consists of 13 residues.

The chain links TRBV6-5 to TRBJ1-6; D call uncertain. Germline V gene data show CDR1 as MNHEY and CDR2 as SVGAGI. V was trimmed by 0 bases and J by 0 bases, leaving 12 bases between them. The CDR3 has 18 amino acids. CDR3 coding DNA: TGTGCCAGCAGTTACTCATCTCTCGGGAGCTCCTATAATTCACCCCTCCACTTT. Amino acids: CASSYSSLGSSYNSPLHF.

This clonotype was seen many times. The V gene is TRBV7-2, the J gene TRBJ2-5; TRBD2 matches at 10 bases. Germline CDR1 reads SGHTA; CDR2 reads FQGNSA. The CDR3 extends over 16 amino acids. Germline trimming cut 5 bases from V and 4 bases from J; bases unmatched to any gene: 10. CDR3 region: CASSLSSGRLAETQYF. For the CDR3, the DNA is TGTGCCAGCAGCCTGAGTAGCGGGAGGTTGGCAGAGACCCAGTACTTC.

V and J are TRBV7-8 and TRBJ2-7; D remains unclear. The V end lost 1 base, the J end lost 4 bases, and 5 bases lay between the germline ends. The CDR3 is made up of 12 amino acids. Germline CDR1 and CDR2: SGHVS and FQNEAQ. The CDR3 region is CASSLVGYEQYF. The CDR3, as DNA: TGTGCCAGCAGCTTAGTAGGGTACGAGCAGTACTTC. The full variable domain, completed using reference TRBV7-8 and TRBJ2-7, is GAGVSQSPRYKVAKRGQDVALRCDPISGHVSLFWYQQALGQGPEFLTYFQNEAQLDKSGLPSDRFFAERPEGSVSTLKIQRTQQEDSAVYLCASSLVGYEQYFGPGTRLTVT.

Worth noting for this clonotype: The junction does not match germline at one end; this may be a read error. CDR3 region: CASSGRPSSYGQYF. The CDR3 DNA reads as TGCGCCAGCAGCGGCAGGCCCAGTTCCTACGGGCAGTACTTC. The chain recombines TRBV5-1 with TRBJ2-7; D is ambiguous. This CDR3 has 14 amino acids. CDR1 is SGHRS, CDR2 YFSETQ, per germline.

This clonotype was seen a handful of times. The rearrangement uses TRBV6-1 and TRBJ2-7, with 10 bases identical to TRBD1. There are 16 residues in the CDR3. Germline CDR1 is MNHNS and CDR2 is SASEGT. V shed 6 bases and J 2 bases; nucleotides not matched to a gene: 10. The CDR3 loop is CASRGYRTGGPYEQYF. The CDR3 DNA is TGTGCCAGCAGAGGATACAGGACAGGGGGGCCCTACGAGCAGTACTTC.

This clonotype was recorded many times. This sequence joins TRBV5-1 and TRBJ2-4; possibly TRBD2 for D (5 bases). CDR3 size: 15 residues. The germline CDR1 and CDR2 sequences are SGHRS and YFSETQ. Deletions cut 0 bases from V and 8 bases from J, with 15 bases between. The CDR3 loop is CASSLESTGADIQYF. CDR3 sequence (DNA): TGCGCCAGCAGCTTGGAAAGCACTGGAGCGGACATTCAGTACTTC.

By sample share, this clonotype is medium-sized. The chain uses TRBV20-1 and TRBJ2-1; weak D call: TRBD2 (5 bases). The CDR3 contains 13 residues. V dropped 6 bases and J dropped 8 bases, with 17 bases sitting between them. Germline V gene lookup returns CDR1 DFQATT and CDR2 SNEGSKA (reference sequence). The CDR3 loop reads CSAPALLDHEQFF. CDR3 in DNA: TGCAGTGCCCCTGCCTTACTAGATCATGAGCAGTTCTTC.